These 7 T cell receptor beta chains were all obtained from the same sample, sequenced in a study of T-cell reconstitution after alpha-beta-depleted transplantation in children. The TCRbeta library was prepared with unique molecular identifiers. TCRdb re-called the PCR reads through MiXCR, storing one row per CDR3 protein. The repertoire includes under 750,000 distinct CDR3 sequences, 23% of them detected once, and around 14% sits in the top ten. The input for sequencing was PBMCs, mostly from graft donor cells, taken 360 days after TCRalphabeta/CD19-depleted stem cell transplant. These receptor sequences come from a boy in the first two years of life who had a stem cell transplant for acute myeloid leukemia, so the T cells may come from the graft donor.

This clonotype was detected ten times or more. V and J are TRBV20-1 and TRBJ2-3; 7 bases are shared with TRBD2. From germline, CDR1 is DFQATT and CDR2 SNEGSKA (reference sequence). CDR3 length: 14 residues. J gave up 2 bases and V 7 bases, and 9 bases lay outside the gene matches. CDR3 residues: CSGNKRGATDTQYF. The CDR3 DNA is TGCAGTGGGAATAAGCGGGGAGCCACAGATACGCAGTATTTT.

This clonotype was counted at least ten times. The chain employs TRBV5-5 and TRBJ2-7; a possible D gene is TRBD1 (7 bases). Germline V gene lookup returns CDR1 SGHKS and CDR2 YYEKEE (reference sequence). The germline V and J ends were trimmed by 4 bases and 4 bases, with 15 bases remaining between them. The length of the CDR3 is 14 residues. The CDR3 is CASSAGGGRYEQYF. For the CDR3, the DNA is TGTGCCAGCAGCGCCGGAGGGGGCCGGTACGAGCAGTACTTC.

This clonotype occurred many times. The gene calls are TRBV5-1 and TRBJ2-1; D tentatively reads TRBD1 or TRBD2 (6 bases each). V dropped 3 bases and J dropped 2 bases, with 12 bases sitting between them. Germline V gene sequence: CDR1 SGHRS, CDR2 YFSETQ. This CDR3 is 15 amino acids long. The CDR3 loop is CASSWGAGAYNEQFF. DNA of the CDR3: TGCGCCAGCAGCTGGGGGGCAGGAGCCTACAATGAGCAGTTCTTC.

The rearrangement uses TRBV18 and TRBJ2-2; 10 bases map to TRBD2. This CDR3 spans 17 amino acids. V lost 1 base and J lost 3; bases outside the gene matches: 5. The germline CDR1 and CDR2 sequences are KGHSH and LQKENI. The CDR3 nucleotides are TGTGCCAGCTCACCACTGCCTAGCGGGGGACACACCGGGGAGCTGTTTTTT. Its translation is CASSPLPSGGHTGELFF.

This clonotype was seen at least ten times. CDR3 nucleotides: TGTGCCAGCAGTCCCCGCCGGGCACAAGAGACCCAGTACTTC. This sequence encodes CASSPRRAQETQYF. The chain combines TRBV12-3 or TRBV12-4 with TRBJ2-5; D gene uncertain. The CDR3 length is 14 residues. Trimming shortened V by 5 bases and J by 2 bases, and 12 bases separated the two germline ends.

V and J are TRBV20-1 and TRBJ1-6; no reliable D call. Trimming shortened V by 0 bases and J by 7 bases, and 7 bases separated the two germline ends. This CDR3 has 13 amino acids. Germline CDR1 is DFQATT and CDR2 is SNEGSKA (reference sequence). The CDR3 is CSARDLGNSPLHF. The CDR3 nucleotides read TGCAGTGCTAGAGATTTGGGGAATTCACCCCTCCACTTT.

The chain couples TRBV7-3 to TRBJ2-7; D is ambiguous. V was cut by 1 base and J by 6 bases, with 10 bases left in between. This CDR3 has 13 amino acids. From germline, CDR1 is SGHTA and CDR2 FQGTGA. As DNA, the CDR3 is TGTGCCAGCAGCTTAAGGCAGGCTAGCGAGCAGTACTTC. Translating it yields CASSLRQASEQYF.